This T cell receptor (beta chain) was captured in a study of blood T cell repertoires in COVID-19. Recovered status applied to Cohort 3 donors who had two consecutive negative PCRs. It also applied to those with clearance or with symptom resolution. The length of the CDR3 is 17 residues. Germline loops: CDR1 GTSNPN, CDR2 SVGIG (reference sequence). Trimming at V came to 4 bases and at J to 2 bases, leaving 8 bases not matched to a gene. Sequencing used immunoSEQ multiplex PCR; TCRdb keeps in-frame clones, though not all of them. The table lists hundreds of thousands of clones, approximately 91% of them singletons.

The receptor was derived from a man aged 55 to 70 who had recovered from COVID-19. The chain combines TRBV30 with TRBJ2-7; 16 nucleotides align to TRBD2. The sequenced sample was PBMCs or T cells enriched from blood (not recorded which). The CDR3 bases are TGTGCCTGGACCCTCGGGACTAGCGGGAGGGGGCCCTACGAGCAGTACTTC. It codes for CAWTLGTSGRGPYEQYF.